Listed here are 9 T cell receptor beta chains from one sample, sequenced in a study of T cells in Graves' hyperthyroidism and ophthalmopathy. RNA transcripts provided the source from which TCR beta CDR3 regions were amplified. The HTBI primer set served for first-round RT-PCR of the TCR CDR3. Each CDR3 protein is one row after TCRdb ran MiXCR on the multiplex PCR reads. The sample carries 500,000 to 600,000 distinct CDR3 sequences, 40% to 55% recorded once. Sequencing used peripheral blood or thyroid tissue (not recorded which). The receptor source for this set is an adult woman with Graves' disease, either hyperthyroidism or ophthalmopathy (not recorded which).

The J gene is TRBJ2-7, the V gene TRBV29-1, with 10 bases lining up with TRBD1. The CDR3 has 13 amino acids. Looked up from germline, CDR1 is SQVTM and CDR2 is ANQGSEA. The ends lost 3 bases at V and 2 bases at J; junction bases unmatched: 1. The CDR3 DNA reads TGCAGCGTTGAGGGACAGGGGCCCTACGAGCAGTACTTC. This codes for CSVEGQGPYEQYF.

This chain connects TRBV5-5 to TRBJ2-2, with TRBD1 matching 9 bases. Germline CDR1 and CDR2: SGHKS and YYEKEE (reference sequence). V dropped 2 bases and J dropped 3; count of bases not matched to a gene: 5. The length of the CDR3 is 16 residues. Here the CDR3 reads CASSFHRGRDTGELFF. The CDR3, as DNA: TGTGCCAGCAGCTTTCACAGGGGGCGCGACACCGGGGAGCTGTTTTTT.

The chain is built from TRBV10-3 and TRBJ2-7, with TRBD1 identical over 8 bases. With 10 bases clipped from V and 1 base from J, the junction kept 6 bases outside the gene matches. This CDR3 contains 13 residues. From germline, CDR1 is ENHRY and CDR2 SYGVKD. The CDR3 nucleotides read TGTGCCACCGGGACAGGTCTTTCCTACGAGCAGTACTTC. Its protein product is CATGTGLSYEQYF.

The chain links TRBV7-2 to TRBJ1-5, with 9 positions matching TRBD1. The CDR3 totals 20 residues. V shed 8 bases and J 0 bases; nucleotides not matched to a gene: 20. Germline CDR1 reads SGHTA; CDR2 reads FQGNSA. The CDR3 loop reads CASGPPFDRGDRYSNQPQHF. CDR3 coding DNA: TGTGCCAGCGGTCCCCCATTCGACAGGGGGGACCGATATAGCAATCAGCCCCAGCATTTT.

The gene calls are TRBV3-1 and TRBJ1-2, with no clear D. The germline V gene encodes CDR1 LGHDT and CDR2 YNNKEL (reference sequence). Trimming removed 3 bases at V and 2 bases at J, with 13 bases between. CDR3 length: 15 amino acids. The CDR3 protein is CASSQGFGGNYGYTF. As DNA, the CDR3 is TGTGCCAGCAGCCAGGGTTTCGGAGGGAACTATGGCTACACCTTC. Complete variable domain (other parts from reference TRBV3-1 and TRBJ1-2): DTAVSQTPKYLVTQMGNDKSIKCEQNLGHDTMYWYKQDSKKFLKIMFSYNNKELIINETVPNRFSPKSPDKAHLNLHINSLELGDSAVYFCASSQGFGGNYGYTFGSGTRLTVV.

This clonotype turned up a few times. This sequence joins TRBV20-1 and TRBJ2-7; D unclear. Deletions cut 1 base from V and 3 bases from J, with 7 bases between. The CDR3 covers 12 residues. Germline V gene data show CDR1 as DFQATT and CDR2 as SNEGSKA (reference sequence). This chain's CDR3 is CSARATNYEQYF. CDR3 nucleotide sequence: TGCAGTGCTAGAGCCACTAACTACGAGCAGTACTTC.

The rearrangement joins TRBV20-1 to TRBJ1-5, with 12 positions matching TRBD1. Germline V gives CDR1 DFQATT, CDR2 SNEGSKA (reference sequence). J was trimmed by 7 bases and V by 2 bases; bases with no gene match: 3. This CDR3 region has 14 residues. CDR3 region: CSARSGTGGQPQHF. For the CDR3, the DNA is TGCAGTGCTAGAAGCGGGACAGGGGGCCAGCCCCAGCATTTT.

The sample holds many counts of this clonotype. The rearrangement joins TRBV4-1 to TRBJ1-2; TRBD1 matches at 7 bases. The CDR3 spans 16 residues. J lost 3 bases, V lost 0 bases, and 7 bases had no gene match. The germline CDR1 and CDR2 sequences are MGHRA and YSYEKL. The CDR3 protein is CASSQDEGQRDYGYTF. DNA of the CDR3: TGCGCCAGCAGCCAAGATGAGGGACAGAGGGACTATGGCTACACCTTC.

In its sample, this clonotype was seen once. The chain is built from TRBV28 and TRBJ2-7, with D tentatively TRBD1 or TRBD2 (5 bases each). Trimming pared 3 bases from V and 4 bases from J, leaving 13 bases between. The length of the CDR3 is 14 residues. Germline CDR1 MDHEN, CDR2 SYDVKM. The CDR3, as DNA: TGTGCCAGCAGTTTCGTTGAGGGGTTATACGAGCAGTACTTC. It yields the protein CASSFVEGLYEQYF.